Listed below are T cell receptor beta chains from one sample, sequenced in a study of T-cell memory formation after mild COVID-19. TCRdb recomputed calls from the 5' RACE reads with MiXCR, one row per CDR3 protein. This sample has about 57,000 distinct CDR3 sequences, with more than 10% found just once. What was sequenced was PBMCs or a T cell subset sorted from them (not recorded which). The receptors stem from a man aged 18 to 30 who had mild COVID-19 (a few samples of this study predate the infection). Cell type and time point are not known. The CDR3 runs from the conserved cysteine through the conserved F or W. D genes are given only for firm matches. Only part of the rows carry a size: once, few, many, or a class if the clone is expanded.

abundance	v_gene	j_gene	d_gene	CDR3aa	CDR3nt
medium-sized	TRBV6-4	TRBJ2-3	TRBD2	CASSETSGGTDTQYF	TGTGCCAGCAGTGAGACTAGCGGGGGCACAGATACGCAGTATTTT
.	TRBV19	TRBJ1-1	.	CASSTSRSMNTEAFF	TGTGCCAGTAGTACCTCCCGTTCAATGAACACTGAAGCTTTCTTT
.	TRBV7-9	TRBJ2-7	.	CASSLEEVSYEQYF	TGTGCCAGCAGCTTAGAGGAGGTCTCCTACGAGCAGTACTTC
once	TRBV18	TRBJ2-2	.	CASSFRTDTGELFF	TGTGCCAGCTCATTTCGGACTGACACCGGGGAGCTGTTTTTT
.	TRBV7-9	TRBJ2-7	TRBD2	CASSLGAGGLYEQYF	TGTGCCAGCAGCTTAGGAGCGGGGGGGCTATACGAGCAGTACTTC
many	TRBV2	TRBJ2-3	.	CASTVRESTDTQYF	TGTGCCAGCACGGTCCGGGAAAGCACAGATACGCAGTATTTT
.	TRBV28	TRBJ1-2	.	CASTVTPANYGYTF	TGTGCCAGCACTGTGACACCAGCTAACTATGGCTACACCTTC
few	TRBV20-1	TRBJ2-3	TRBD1	CSAGGTGSSDTQYF	TGCAGTGCGGGCGGGACAGGGAGTTCAGATACGCAGTATTTT
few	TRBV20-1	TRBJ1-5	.	CSALDVYSNQPQHF	TGCAGTGCTCTGGACGTTTATAGCAATCAGCCCCAGCATTTT
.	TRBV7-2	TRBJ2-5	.	CASSFGGVETQYF	TGTGCCAGCAGCTTCGGGGGCGTCGAGACCCAGTACTTC
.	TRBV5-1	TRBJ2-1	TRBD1	CASSLEGTGYNEQFF	TGCGCCAGCAGCTTGGAGGGGACAGGGTACAATGAGCAGTTCTTC
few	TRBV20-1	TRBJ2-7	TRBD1	CSARDLGTGDGEQYF	TGCAGTGCTAGAGATCTAGGGACAGGGGATGGCGAGCAGTACTTC
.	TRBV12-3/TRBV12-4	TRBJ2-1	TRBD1	CASSEDRGLRGEQFF	TGTGCCAGCAGTGAGGACAGGGGGCTCAGGGGTGAGCAGTTCTTC
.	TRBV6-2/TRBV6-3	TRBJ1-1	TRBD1	CASGKGQGIEAFF	TGTGCCAGCGGGAAGGGACAGGGAATTGAAGCTTTCTTT
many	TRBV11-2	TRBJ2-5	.	CASSRPSTSLEETQYF	TGTGCCAGCAGCCGTCCTAGCACCTCCCTCGAAGAGACCCAGTACTTC
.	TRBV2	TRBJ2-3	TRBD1	CASSNSQGGGTDTQYF	TGTGCCAGCAGTAACTCACAGGGGGGCGGGACAGATACGCAGTATTTT
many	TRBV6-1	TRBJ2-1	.	CASSEMAGNEQFF	TGTGCCAGCAGTGAAATGGCGGGGAACGAGCAGTTCTTC
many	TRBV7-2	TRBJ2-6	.	CASSLRGAGANVLTF	TGTGCCAGCAGCCTGAGGGGTGCTGGGGCCAACGTCCTGACTTTC
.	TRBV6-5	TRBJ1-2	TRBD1	CASSRPTGRYGYTF	TGTGCCAGCAGTCGGCCGACAGGGCGTTATGGCTACACCTTC
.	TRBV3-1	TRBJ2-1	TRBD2	CASSLRTSGTSYNEQFF	TGTGCCAGCAGCCTCCGGACTAGCGGGACCTCCTACAATGAGCAGTTCTTC
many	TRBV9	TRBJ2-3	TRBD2	CASSVVGLAADTQYF	TGTGCCAGCAGCGTAGTAGGGCTAGCGGCAGATACGCAGTATTTT
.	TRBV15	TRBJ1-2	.	CATSRAQGFYTF	TGTGCCACCAGCAGAGCACAGGGATTCTACACCTTC
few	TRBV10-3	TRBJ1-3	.	CAIGPAFMHTIYF	TGTGCCATCGGACCGGCCTTTATGCACACCATATATTTT
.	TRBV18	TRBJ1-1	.	CASSPPGSTGTEAFF	TGTGCCAGCTCACCACCTGGGTCGACAGGCACTGAAGCTTTCTTT
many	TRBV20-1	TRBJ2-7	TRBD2	CSTPAPLAGGEEQYF	TGCAGTACCCCAGCCCCCCTAGCGGGGGGAGAGGAGCAGTACTTC
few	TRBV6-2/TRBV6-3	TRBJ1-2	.	CASSYSPGSTYGYTF	TGTGCCAGCAGTTACTCCCCGGGTTCCACCTATGGCTACACCTTC
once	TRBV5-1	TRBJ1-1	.	CASSNPRGPSTEAFF	TGCGCCAGCAGCAACCCCAGGGGCCCCAGCACTGAAGCTTTCTTT
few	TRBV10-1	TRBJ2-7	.	CASSESGLPYEQYF	TGCGCCAGCAGTGAATCCGGGCTTCCCTACGAGCAGTACTTC
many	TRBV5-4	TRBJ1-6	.	CASSPGLEHGFSLHF	TGTGCCAGCAGCCCCGGGTTGGAACACGGTTTTTCCCTCCACTTT
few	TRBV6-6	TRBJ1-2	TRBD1	CASSPGQGRGGIYGYTF	TGTGCCAGCAGTCCTGGACAGGGGAGAGGAGGTATCTATGGCTACACCTTC
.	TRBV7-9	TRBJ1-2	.	CASSLEGDYGYTF	TGTGCCAGCAGCTTAGAGGGCGACTATGGCTACACCTTC
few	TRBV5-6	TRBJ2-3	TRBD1	CASSWDRTGGTDTQYF	TGTGCCAGCAGCTGGGATCGAACAGGGGGGACAGATACGCAGTATTTT
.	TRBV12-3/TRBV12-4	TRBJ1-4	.	CASRGEKLFF	TGTGCCAGCAGGGGTGAAAAACTGTTTTTT
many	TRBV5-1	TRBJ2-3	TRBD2	CASSFRGTRLAPSTDTQYF	TGCGCCAGCAGCTTCCGCGGGACCCGACTAGCGCCTAGCACAGATACGCAGTATTTT
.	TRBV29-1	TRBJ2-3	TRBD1	CSVGTGGRDTQYF	TGCAGCGTGGGGACAGGGGGACGAGATACGCAGTATTTT
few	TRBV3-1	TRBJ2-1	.	CASSQTLTVYNEQFF	TGTGCCAGCAGCCAGACCCTGACAGTGTACAATGAGCAGTTCTTC
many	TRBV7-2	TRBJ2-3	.	CASSAGYTDTQYF	TGTGCCAGCAGCGCGGGCTACACAGATACGCAGTATTTT
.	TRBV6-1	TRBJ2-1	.	CASMTGRAHNEQFF	TGTGCCAGCATGACGGGCAGGGCCCACAATGAGCAGTTCTTC
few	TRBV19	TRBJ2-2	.	CASSGLPGELFF	TGTGCCAGTAGTGGCCTCCCCGGGGAGCTGTTTTTT
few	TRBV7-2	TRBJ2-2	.	CASSFGWTGELFF	TGTGCCAGCAGCTTTGGTTGGACCGGGGAGCTGTTTTTT
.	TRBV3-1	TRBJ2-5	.	CASSQRPNYGIQETQYF	TGTGCCAGCAGCCAAAGGCCGAACTACGGGATACAAGAGACCCAGTACTTC
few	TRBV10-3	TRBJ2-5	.	CAISLGGETQYF	TGTGCCATCAGTCTAGGGGGTGAGACCCAGTACTTC
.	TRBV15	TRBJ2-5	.	CATSRDQGTQYF	TGTGCCACCAGCAGAGATCAGGGGACCCAGTACTTC
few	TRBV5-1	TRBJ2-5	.	CASRADVSQETQYF	TGCGCCAGTAGGGCCGACGTAAGCCAAGAGACCCAGTACTTC
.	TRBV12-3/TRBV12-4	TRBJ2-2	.	CASSFRGENAGELFF	TGTGCCAGCAGTTTCCGCGGGGAAAACGCCGGGGAGCTGTTTTTT